This T cell receptor (beta chain) comes out of a study of cytomegalovirus exposure and HLA in healthy donors. In the study overall: A preliminary data release comprised tens of millions of unique TCRs obtained from HLA-typed donors.

This clone has just a few counts. Its antigen is unidentified. The study's findings and limits: There were fewer than 200 TCR beta chains listed as cytomegalovirus-associated. DRB1 had the most TCR associations and HLA-C the fewest, a later analysis found, with rates varying by HLA locus. In presence/absence analyses, roughly uniform sequencing depth across donors was assumed.

PCR involved 60 Vbeta and 13 Jbeta primers. Some clones are missing from TCRdb's copy, which holds only in-frame ones; the method was immunoSEQ multiplex PCR. The top ten hold roughly 7.8% of the sample, which has 90,000 to 120,000 clones, more than 70% seen once. Deletions cut 6 bases from V and 8 bases from J, with 13 bases between. Germline lookup yields CDR1 LNHDA and CDR2 SQIVND (reference sequence). CDR3 length: 12 amino acids. This sequence was found in a man aged 25-45 years in good health and CMV-seronegative. The chain uses TRBV19 and TRBJ1-2, with D tentatively TRBD1 (6 bases). The sequenced material came from PBMCs. Here the CDR3 reads CASSDRSCGYTF. DNA for the CDR3: TGTGCCAGTAGCGACAGGTCCTGCGGCTACACCTTC.